This TCR beta chain was obtained from a study of post-analysis software for immune sequencing data (dated by TCRdb to the mid-2010s). The study in broad terms: Disease courses on record covered relapsing-remitting, secondary progressive and progressive-relapsing multiple sclerosis, though some patients had no subtype annotation. A subset of samples was prepared in parallel using single-end sample barcoding, then pooled and co-amplified after Illumina adapter ligation. The patient repertoires were compared against approximately ten previously published healthy control repertoires obtained from donors aged about 6 to 27 years. What the work shows at the level of the full study, not this receptor alone: When samples were clustered directly using the F measure, samples prepared in the same batch co-clustered strongly, which prompted a batch-effect correction. Normalized Chao1 diversity was significantly lower in multiple sclerosis patients than controls, suggesting substantial peripheral T-cell clonal expansion. Four to six TRBV segments, including TRBV5-6, TRBV5-1 and TRBV20-1, were significantly more frequent in patients than controls. The multiple sclerosis patient group was slightly younger than the control group.

In regard to this clonotype: Which antigen it targets is not known. Per-base qualities were not stored, and no clone one base away is much larger.

The library was generated by PCR. The listed sequencing device is Illumina HiSeq 2500. Unique molecular identifiers were incorporated into TCR beta cDNA libraries to reduce PCR and sequencing biases. Per 1 to 10 million input T cells, approximately 500,000 cDNA molecules were obtained, such that each molecule approximated one T cell. The same protocol used for the earlier healthy control dataset was applied to prepare and sequence the patient libraries. Within a given batch, samples were prepared together, multiplexed and sequenced on the same HiSeq lane. The authors processed their data as follows. MIGEC handled the raw barcoded reads, throwing out single-read molecular identifier groups before consensus assembly and CDR3 extraction. VDJtools was used for post-analysis of the clonotype tables, and diversity was normalized by down-sampling every dataset to the size of the smallest sample. Repertoire overlap clustering matched CDR3 amino acid but not nucleotide sequences to correct batch-related cross-sample contamination. TCRdb reran the public reads through fastp at Q25 and MiXCR, keeping productive beta chains. A single entry per CDR3 protein holds the most common genes and DNA from its merged rows. The V and J calls follow TCRdb's processing rather than the paper's. This sample is represented by roughly 650,000 distinct CDR3 sequences; 59% of them were singletons. 10% to 12% of the sample goes to the ten largest clones.

To demonstrate the VDJtools post-analysis software, TCR beta repertoires were profiled from the peripheral blood of over ten young patients with multiple sclerosis. The patients with multiple sclerosis were children and adolescents between about 6 and 17 years of age. Germline trimming amounts to 4 bases on V and 2 bases on J, with 5 as the count of junction bases outside the gene matches. CDR1 and CDR2 are drawn from the germline V gene: SQVTM, ANQGSEA. The CDR3 spans 14 residues, from the cysteine through the phenylalanine. The kept DNA is CDR3 alone, 42 bases in frame from the first base. This sequence originates from a girl aged 2 to 9 with multiple sclerosis. The chain joins TRBV29-1 to TRBJ1-3; 7 central nucleotides agree with TRBD1. Sequencing was performed on blood. The DNA sequence is TGCAGCGTTGGGCTAGGACAGGCTGGAAACACCATATATTTT. This gives the protein CSVGLGQAGNTIYF.